This T cell receptor beta chain was sequenced for a study of CD8 T cell repertoires and HIV-1 epitope variants. Overall study: Controls were a CMV, EBV and flu pool, Ebola AY9, and no peptide. Tested: three Gag epitope families, Nef HW9 and YT9. Equal numbers of autologous T cell-negative cells presented antigen to enriched T cells. IL-2, IL-7 and IL-15 were added on days 3 and 7 of roughly nine-day cultures.

Remarks on this clone: Its antigen is as yet unknown.

Sequencing was performed with immunoSEQ multiplex PCR; in TCRdb, only in-frame clones are kept and a portion is missing. The sample carries about 5,000 clones, around 71% recorded once. Deletions cut 6 bases from V and 0 bases from J, with 8 bases between. Germline CDR1 is SEHNR and CDR2 is FQNEAQ (reference sequence). CDR3 size: 13 residues. The source material was cultured CD8+ T cells derived from PBMCs. The gene calls are TRBV7-9 and TRBJ1-1; D is ambiguous. This receptor was identified in a male donor with HIV. Written as DNA, the CDR3 is TGTGCCAGCAGAACAGAAATGAACACTGAAGCTTTCTTT. This gives the protein CASRTEMNTEAFF. The variable domain in full, completed from reference TRBV7-9 and TRBJ1-1, reads DTGVSQNPRHKITKRGQNVTFRCDPISEHNRLYWYRQTLGQGPEFLTYFQNEAQLEKSRLLSDRFSAERPKGSFSTLEIQRTEQGDSAMYLCASRTEMNTEAFFGQGTRLTVV.